The entry that follows covers one T cell receptor (beta chain) sequence. It has no known antigen specificity. Base qualities are not provided; no much larger clone lies one nucleotide away. This specimen's time point label, interpreted: about 28 days (+/-7) after the second vaccine dose. The treatment or condition label for this specimen denotes: meningococcal conjugate vaccine given as trial control. Vaccinee samples were obtained from the UK trials COV001 and COV002, which included a single-blind randomized controlled phase 2/3 trial of AZD1222 (ChAdOx1 nCoV-19) in healthy adults. For TCRbeta chain sequencing, PBMC samples from trial participants were taken at day 0 and at day 28 after the second dose. These data are taken from a study of T cell responses to AZD1222 COVID-19 vaccine (dated by TCRdb to 2020 to 2023). Regarding the complete study: TCR sequencing was performed for about 250 trial participants, of whom about 200 were given two doses of AZD1222 and around 26 were given two doses of MenACWY control vaccine. Trial participants were enrolled into age subgroups of 18-55, 56-69 and 70-plus years, which contained around 150, 28 and 57 TCR-sequenced participants, respectively.

The CDR3 regions of human TCRbeta chains were subjected to immunosequencing. The published analysis was carried out like this. TCRs in the repertoires were matched against a reference library of SARS-CoV-2-specific TCRs that had been generated with the MIRA antigen-specificity platform. Breadth was defined as the fraction of unique TCRs that were SARS-CoV-2-associated, and depth was defined as the fraction of total T cells that were SARS-CoV-2-associated. Using the MIRA data, each spike-specific TCR was mapped to the spike region that the TCR reacts to and placed in a CD4 or CD8 class. Log10-transformed breadth and depth values were compared by one-way ANOVA with Sidak's multiple comparisons tests. TCRdb took this table from immuneACCESS and kept in-frame rearrangements with V and J called. Such tables lack part of the clones; where checked against another copy, unresolved V genes explain under half of the gap, and the rest is unexplained. V and J calls and clone size come straight from that table; D and trimming were deduced from the DNA. The sample table records about 75,000 clones; around 88% of these occur just once. The top ten constitute more than 8% of the sample.

Beyond this particular receptor, the publication reports: Reportedly, close to half of the unique spike-specific TCRs recognized epitopes lying outside the regions that are mutated in the B.1.351 and B.1.1.7 variants. Because no day 14 peak-response samples were available, repertoires were characterized only after the peak T cell response. Participants were mostly white British and included more females than males, and it was suggested by the authors that clonal diversity may have been underestimated. Only a handful of AZD1222 recipients were SARS-CoV-2 seropositive at baseline, limiting conclusions about previously exposed vaccinees. Spike-specific TCR breadth and depth rose significantly after two AZD1222 doses compared with day 0 and with MenACWY recipients. The 56-69-year group was small, and its depth increase did not reach significance, likely because of low power. The vaccine-associated CD4 TCRs covered the entire spike protein, and the dominant responses fell in regions 160-218 and 743-854.

The receptor was derived from an adult who received the MenACWY meningococcal vaccine as a control. Source: peripheral blood, taken 28 days after the second dose of the MenACWY control vaccine.

The CDR3 region has the sequence CASSLGQGAGELFF. The DNA reads TGTGCCAGCAGCTTGGGGCAGGGAGCCGGGGAGCTGTTTTTT. This chain joins TRBV5-4 to TRBJ2-2; the D match is possibly TRBD1 or TRBD2, with 5 bases aligned in each. Sequences SGHNT (CDR1) and YYREEE (CDR2) are obtained from the germline V gene (reference sequence). The CDR3 measures 14 amino acids from cysteine to phenylalanine. Only the CDR3 DNA is retained, 42 bases long and in frame from the first base. Cut back by 0 bases and 6 bases, the V and J ends lie 9 bases apart.